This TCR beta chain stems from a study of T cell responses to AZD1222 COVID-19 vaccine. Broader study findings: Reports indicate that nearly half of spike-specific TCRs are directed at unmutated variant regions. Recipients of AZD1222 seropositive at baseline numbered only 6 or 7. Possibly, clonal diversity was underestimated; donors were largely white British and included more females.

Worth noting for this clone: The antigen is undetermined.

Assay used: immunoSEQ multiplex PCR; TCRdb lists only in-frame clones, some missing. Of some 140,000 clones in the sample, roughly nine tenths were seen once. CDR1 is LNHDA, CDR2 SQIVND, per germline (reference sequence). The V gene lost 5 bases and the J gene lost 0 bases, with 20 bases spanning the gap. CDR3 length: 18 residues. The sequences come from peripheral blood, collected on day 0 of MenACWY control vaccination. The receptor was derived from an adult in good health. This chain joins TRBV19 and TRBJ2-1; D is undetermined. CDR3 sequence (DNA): TGTGCCAGTAGTCTGAGCCTGGGGAAGCGAAGCTCCTACAATGAGCAGTTCTTC. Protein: CASSLSLGKRSSYNEQFF.